This TCR beta chain was captured by sequencing in a study of blood T cell repertoires in COVID-19. Study-level information: COVID-19 samples from acute and convalescent phases originated in the United States, Italy and Spain. PBMCs, B-cell-depleted T cells, or T cells provided the cDNA or gDNA that made up the material.

Produced via immunoSEQ multiplex PCR; TCRdb's table is partial and in-frame only. The table shows about 50,000 clones, with approximately 90% occurring only once. This CDR3 comprises 15 residues. Trimming removed 0 bases from V and 1 base from J, with 10 bases in between. Germline assignment: CDR1 SGDLS and CDR2 YYNGEE. The sequence derives from a man aged 40-49 years with acute or convalescent COVID-19. What was sequenced was peripheral blood. The chain recombines TRBV9 with TRBJ1-1, with unresolved D. The CDR3 sequence is CASSVGAISNTEAFF. The CDR3 nucleotides read TGTGCCAGCAGCGTAGGGGCGATATCGAACACTGAAGCTTTCTTT.